One TCR beta chain is described in this entry. No cognate antigen has been identified for it. No base quality information exists; no much larger clone differs at one position. The CDR3 runs 14 amino acids, cysteine and phenylalanine included. The sequence is cut down to CDR3 DNA, 42 bases in frame from base 1. CDR1 and CDR2 are read off the germline V gene (reference sequence) as DFQATT and SNEGSKA. V and J are trimmed by 3 bases and 4 bases, and the gene matches miss 2 bases of the junction. The time point label, read with the paper, signifies: about 28 days (+/-7) after the second vaccine dose. Because spike-specific TCR depth and breadth did not differ between the two schedules, AZD1222 recipients who got a second dose at roughly 4 weeks were pooled with those who got a second dose at roughly 12 weeks. Vaccinee samples were obtained from the UK trials COV001 and COV002, which included a single-blind randomized controlled phase 2/3 trial of AZD1222 (ChAdOx1 nCoV-19) in healthy adults. Trial participant PBMC samples were collected at day 0 and day 28 after the second dose for TCRbeta chain sequencing.

The CDR3 regions of human TCRbeta chains were subjected to immunosequencing. In the original analysis: TCRs in the repertoires were matched against a reference library of SARS-CoV-2-specific TCRs that had been generated with the MIRA antigen-specificity platform. Breadth was defined as the fraction of unique TCRs that were SARS-CoV-2-associated. Depth was defined as the fraction of total T cells that were SARS-CoV-2-associated. Using the MIRA data, each spike-specific TCR was assigned both to the spike region to which the TCR was reactive and to a CD4 or CD8 class. Log10-transformed breadth and depth values were compared by one-way ANOVA with Sidak's multiple comparisons tests. Not all clones reach the TCRdb copy of this immuneACCESS table, which keeps in-frame sequences only. Checked studies attribute under half of the gap to unresolved V genes and leave the rest unexplained. V, J and clone size were drawn from that table, and D and trimming were deduced from the DNA. In this sample the table shows tens of thousands of clones, 90% of which occur a single time. Approximately 3.2% of the sample lies in the top ten.

The data belong to a study of T cell responses to AZD1222 COVID-19 vaccine (dated by TCRdb to about 2021). Background on the whole study: TCR sequencing was performed for approximately 240 trial participants, of whom around 200 were given two doses of AZD1222 and around 25 were given two doses of MenACWY control vaccine. Trial participants were enrolled into age subgroups of 18-55, 56-69 and 70-plus years, which contained 148, 28 and 57 TCR-sequenced participants, respectively.

Broad study findings and their caveats: Reportedly, close to half of the unique spike-specific TCRs recognized epitopes lying outside the regions that are mutated in the B.1.351 and B.1.1.7 variants. In the small 56-69-year group, the increase in depth fell short of significance, most likely because of low power. Because no day 14 peak-response samples were available, the repertoires could be characterized only after the peak T cell response. A significant rise in spike-specific TCR breadth and depth was observed after two AZD1222 doses relative to day 0 and relative to MenACWY recipients. Conclusions about previously exposed vaccinees are limited because only six or seven AZD1222 recipients were SARS-CoV-2 seropositive at baseline. The whole spike protein was spanned by vaccine-associated CD4 TCRs, and dominant responses were seen in regions 160-218 and 743-854. Most participants were white British and females outnumbered males, and the authors suggested that clonal diversity may have been underestimated.

The sequence links TRBV20-1 to TRBJ2-1; 11 junctional bases match TRBD2. Sequenced material: peripheral blood, taken 28 days after the second AZD1222 dose. The source of this sequence is an adult who received the AZD1222 COVID-19 vaccine. The DNA sequence is given as TGCAGTGCTAGTGGGACTAGCGGTTACAATGAGCAGTTCTTC. Its coded protein is CSASGTSGYNEQFF.